This TCR beta chain was sequenced during a study of OX40 agonist ivuxolimab in advanced cancers. Note on this clone: What it binds is unknown.

Autoimmune disease history or systemic immunosuppression led to patient exclusion. TCRdb's copy holds only in-frame clones and misses some; the assay was immunoSEQ multiplex PCR. The table shows 71,000 or so clones, with 80% to 95% occurring only once. The V gene's germline CDR1 is SSHAT and CDR2 FNYEAQ (reference sequence). The CDR3 sequence is 16 residues long. After removal of 2 bases from V and 3 bases from J, the junction contained 5 bases not matched to a gene. Regarding the study as a whole: Compared with CD4+, CD8+ T cells on average had more expanded clones. It was not determined which antigens were specifically recognized by the peripheral T cells that had undergone clonal expansion.

The TCR was taken from an adult with an advanced solid tumor such as melanoma, head and neck, liver or kidney cancer. The sequences come from CD4+ or CD8+ T cells sorted from blood, collected in a trial of the OX40 agonist ivuxolimab. This rearrangement joins TRBV7-7 to TRBJ2-2, with 8 nucleotides matching TRBD2. CDR3 amino acids: CASSLRGSGDTGELFF. In nucleotides, the CDR3 is TGTGCCAGCAGCTTACGGGGTAGCGGGGACACCGGGGAGCTGTTTTTT.